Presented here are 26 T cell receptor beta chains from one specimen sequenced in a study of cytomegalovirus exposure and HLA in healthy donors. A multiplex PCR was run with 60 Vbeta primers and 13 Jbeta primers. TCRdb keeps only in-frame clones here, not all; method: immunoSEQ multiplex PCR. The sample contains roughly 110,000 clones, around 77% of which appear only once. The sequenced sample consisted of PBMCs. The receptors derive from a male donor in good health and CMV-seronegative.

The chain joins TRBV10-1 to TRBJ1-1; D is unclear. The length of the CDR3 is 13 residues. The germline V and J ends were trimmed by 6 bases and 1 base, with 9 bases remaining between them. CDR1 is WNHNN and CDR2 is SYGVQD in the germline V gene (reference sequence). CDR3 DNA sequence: TGCGCCAGCAGCGAAACATCGAACACTGAAGCTTTCTTT. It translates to CASSETSNTEAFF.

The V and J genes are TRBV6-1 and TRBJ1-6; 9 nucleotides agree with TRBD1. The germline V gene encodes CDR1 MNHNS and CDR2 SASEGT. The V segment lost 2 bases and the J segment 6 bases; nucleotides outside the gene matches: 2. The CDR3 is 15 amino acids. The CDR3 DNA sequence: TGTGCCAGCAGTGAATTACAGGGGGCTAATTCACCCCTCCACTTT. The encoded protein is CASSELQGANSPLHF.

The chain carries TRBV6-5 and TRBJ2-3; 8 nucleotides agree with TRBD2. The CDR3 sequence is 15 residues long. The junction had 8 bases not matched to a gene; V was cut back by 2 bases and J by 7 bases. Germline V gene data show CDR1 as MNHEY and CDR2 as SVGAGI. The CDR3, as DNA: TGTGCCAGCAGTTACGAGGGCGGGACTAGTAATACGCAGTATTTT. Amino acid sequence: CASSYEGGTSNTQYF.

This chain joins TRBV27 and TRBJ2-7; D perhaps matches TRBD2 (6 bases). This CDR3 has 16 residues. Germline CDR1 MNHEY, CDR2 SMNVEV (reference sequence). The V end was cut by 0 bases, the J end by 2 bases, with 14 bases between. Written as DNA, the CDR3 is TGTGCCAGCAGTTTATCAGGCGGGACGATAACCTACGAGCAGTACTTC. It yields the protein CASSLSGGTITYEQYF.

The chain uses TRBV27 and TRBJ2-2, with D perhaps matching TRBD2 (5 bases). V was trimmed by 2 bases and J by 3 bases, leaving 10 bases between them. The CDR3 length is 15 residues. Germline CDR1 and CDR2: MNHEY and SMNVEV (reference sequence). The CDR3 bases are TGTGCCAGCAGTTTACACCTCGGGGACACCGGGGAGCTGTTTTTT. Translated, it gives CASSLHLGDTGELFF.

The CDR3 sequence: CASGNRGFSNQPQHF. The CDR3 DNA follows: TGTGCCAGCGGAAACAGGGGGTTTAGCAATCAGCCCCAGCATTTT. This chain uses TRBV27 with TRBJ1-5, with 8 bases lining up with TRBD1. Germline lookup yields CDR1 MNHEY and CDR2 SMNVEV (reference sequence). The CDR3 consists of 15 residues. V was pared by 8 bases and J by 0 bases, with 6 bases of the junction left unmatched.

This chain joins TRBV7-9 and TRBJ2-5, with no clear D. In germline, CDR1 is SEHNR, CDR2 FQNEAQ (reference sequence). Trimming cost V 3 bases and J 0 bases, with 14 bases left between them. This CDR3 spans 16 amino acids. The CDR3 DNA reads TGTGCCAGCAGCTTCCTACGAGAGGCGTACCAAGAGACCCAGTACTTC. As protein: CASSFLREAYQETQYF.

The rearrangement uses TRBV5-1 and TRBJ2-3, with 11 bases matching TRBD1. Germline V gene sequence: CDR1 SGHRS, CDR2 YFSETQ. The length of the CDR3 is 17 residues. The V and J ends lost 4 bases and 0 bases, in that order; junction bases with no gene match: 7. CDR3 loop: CASSTDRGRRSTDTQYF. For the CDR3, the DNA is TGCGCCAGCAGCACGGACAGGGGGCGTCGGAGCACAGATACGCAGTATTTT. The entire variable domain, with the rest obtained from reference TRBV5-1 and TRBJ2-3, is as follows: KAGVTQTPRYLIKTRGQQVTLSCSPISGHRSVSWYQQTPGQGLQFLFEYFSETQRNKGNFPGRFSGRQFSNSRSEMNVSTLELGDSALYLCASSTDRGRRSTDTQYFGPGTRLTVL.

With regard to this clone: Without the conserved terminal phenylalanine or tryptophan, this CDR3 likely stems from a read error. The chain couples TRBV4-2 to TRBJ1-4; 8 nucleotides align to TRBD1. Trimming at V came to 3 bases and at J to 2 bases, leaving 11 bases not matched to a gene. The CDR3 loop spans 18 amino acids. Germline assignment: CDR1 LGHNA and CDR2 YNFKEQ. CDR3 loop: CASSHATGTGRTNEKLFL. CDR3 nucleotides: TGTGCCAGCAGCCATGCTACTGGGACAGGAAGGACTAATGAAAAACTGTTTCTT.

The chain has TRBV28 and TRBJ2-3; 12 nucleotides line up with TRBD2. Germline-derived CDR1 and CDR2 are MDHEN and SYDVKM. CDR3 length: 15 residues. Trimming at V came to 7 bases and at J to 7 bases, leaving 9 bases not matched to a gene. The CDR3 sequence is CASNRASGRDHTQYF. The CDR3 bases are TGTGCCAGCAATCGAGCTAGCGGGAGGGATCATACGCAGTATTTT.

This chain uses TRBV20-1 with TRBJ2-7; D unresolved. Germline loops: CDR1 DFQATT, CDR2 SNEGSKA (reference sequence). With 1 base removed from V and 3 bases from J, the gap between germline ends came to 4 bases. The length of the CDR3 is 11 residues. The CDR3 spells CSARAVYEQYF. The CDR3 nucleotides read TGCAGTGCTAGAGCCGTCTACGAGCAGTACTTC.

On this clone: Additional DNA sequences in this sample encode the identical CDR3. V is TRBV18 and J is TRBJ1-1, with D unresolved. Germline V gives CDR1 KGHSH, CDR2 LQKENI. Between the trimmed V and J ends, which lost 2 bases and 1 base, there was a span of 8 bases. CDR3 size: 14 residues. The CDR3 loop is CASSPSRGNTEAFF. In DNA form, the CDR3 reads TGTGCCAGCTCACCAAGTCGGGGGAACACTGAAGCTTTCTTT.

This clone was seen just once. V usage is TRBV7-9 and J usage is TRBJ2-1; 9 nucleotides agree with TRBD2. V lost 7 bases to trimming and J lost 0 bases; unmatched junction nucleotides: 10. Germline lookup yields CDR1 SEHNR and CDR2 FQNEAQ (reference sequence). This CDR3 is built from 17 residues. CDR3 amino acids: CASTIRAGGSSYNEQFF. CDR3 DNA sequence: TGTGCCAGCACTATAAGGGCGGGAGGGAGCTCCTACAATGAGCAGTTCTTC.

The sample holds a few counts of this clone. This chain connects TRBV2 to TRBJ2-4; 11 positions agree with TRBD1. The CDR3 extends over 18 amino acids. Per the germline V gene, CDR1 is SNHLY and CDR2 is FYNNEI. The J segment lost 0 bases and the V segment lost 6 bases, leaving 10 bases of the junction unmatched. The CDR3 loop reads CASRGTGGYFIAKNIQYF. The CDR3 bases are TGTGCCAGCAGGGGGACAGGGGGTTACTTCATAGCCAAAAACATTCAGTACTTC.

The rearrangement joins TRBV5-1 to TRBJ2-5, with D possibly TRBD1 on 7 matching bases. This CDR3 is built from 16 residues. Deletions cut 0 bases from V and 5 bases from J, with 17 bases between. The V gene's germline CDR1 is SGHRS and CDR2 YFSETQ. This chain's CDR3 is CASSLGQGPGEETQYF. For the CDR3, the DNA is TGCGCCAGCAGCTTGGGACAGGGACCGGGGGAGGAGACCCAGTACTTC.

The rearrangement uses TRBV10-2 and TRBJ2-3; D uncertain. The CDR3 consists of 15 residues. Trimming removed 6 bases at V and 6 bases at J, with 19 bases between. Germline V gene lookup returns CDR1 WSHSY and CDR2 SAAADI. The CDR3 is CASREPGDAPDTQYF. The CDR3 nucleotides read TGCGCCAGCAGGGAGCCCGGAGATGCCCCCGATACGCAGTATTTT.

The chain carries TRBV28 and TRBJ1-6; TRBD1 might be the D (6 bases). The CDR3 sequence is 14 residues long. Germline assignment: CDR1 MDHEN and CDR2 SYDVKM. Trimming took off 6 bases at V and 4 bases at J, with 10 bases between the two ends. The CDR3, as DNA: TGTGCCAGCAGGACACAGGGATATAATTCACCCCTCCACTTT. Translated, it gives CASRTQGYNSPLHF.

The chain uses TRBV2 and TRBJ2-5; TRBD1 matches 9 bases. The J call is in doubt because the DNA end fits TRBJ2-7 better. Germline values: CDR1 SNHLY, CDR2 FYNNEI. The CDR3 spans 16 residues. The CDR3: CASSESLVTGGYEQYF. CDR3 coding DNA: TGTGCCAGCAGTGAAAGTTTAGTGACAGGGGGCTACGAGCAGTACTTC.

CDR3 DNA sequence: TGTGCCAGCAGGCGAGCGGGGGGATCCTACAATGAGCAGTTCTTC. Amino acids: CASRRAGGSYNEQFF. This chain connects TRBV27 to TRBJ2-1; 9 nucleotides agree with TRBD2. The CDR3 contains 15 residues. CDR1 MNHEY and CDR2 SMNVEV come from the germline V gene (reference sequence). J lost 1 base, V lost 6 bases, and 4 bases had no gene match.

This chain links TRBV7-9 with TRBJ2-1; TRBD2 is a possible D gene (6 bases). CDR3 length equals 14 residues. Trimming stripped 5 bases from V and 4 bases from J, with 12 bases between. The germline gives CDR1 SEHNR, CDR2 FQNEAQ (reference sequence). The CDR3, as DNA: TGTGCCAGCAGCCCAGTGGCGGGGTACAATGAGCAGTTCTTC. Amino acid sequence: CASSPVAGYNEQFF. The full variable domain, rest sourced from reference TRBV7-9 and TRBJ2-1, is DTGVSQNPRHKITKRGQNVTFRCDPISEHNRLYWYRQTLGQGPEFLTYFQNEAQLEKSRLLSDRFSAERPKGSFSTLEIQRTEQGDSAMYLCASSPVAGYNEQFFGPGTRLTVL.

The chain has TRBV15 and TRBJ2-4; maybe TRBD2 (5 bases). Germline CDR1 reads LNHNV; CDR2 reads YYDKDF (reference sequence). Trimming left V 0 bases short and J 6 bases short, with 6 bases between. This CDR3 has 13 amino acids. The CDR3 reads CATSRDEGNIQYF. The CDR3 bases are TGTGCCACCAGCAGAGATGAGGGAAACATTCAGTACTTC.

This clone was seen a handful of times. The CDR3 region has the DNA TGTGCCAGCAGCCCTACTAGCGGAGACTACAATGAGCAGTTCTTC. Amino acids: CASSPTSGDYNEQFF. The chain employs TRBV6-5 and TRBJ2-1; TRBD2 agrees at 8 bases. The CDR3 is 15 residues long. Germline V gives CDR1 MNHEY, CDR2 SVGAGI. Trimming took 6 bases from V and 3 from J; bases not matched to a gene: 7.

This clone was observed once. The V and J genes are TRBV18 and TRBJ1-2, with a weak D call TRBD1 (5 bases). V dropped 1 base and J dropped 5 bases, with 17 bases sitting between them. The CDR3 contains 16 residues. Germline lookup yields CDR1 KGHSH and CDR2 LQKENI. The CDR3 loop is CASSPLDKVMIYGYTF. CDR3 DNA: TGTGCCAGCTCACCACTGGACAAGGTCATGATTTATGGCTACACCTTC. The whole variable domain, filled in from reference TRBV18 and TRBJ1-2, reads NAGVMQNPRHLVRRRGQEARLRCSPMKGHSHVYWYRQLPEEGLKFMVYLQKENIIDESGMPKERFSAEFPKEGPSILRIQQVVRGDSAAYFCASSPLDKVMIYGYTFGSGTRLTVV.

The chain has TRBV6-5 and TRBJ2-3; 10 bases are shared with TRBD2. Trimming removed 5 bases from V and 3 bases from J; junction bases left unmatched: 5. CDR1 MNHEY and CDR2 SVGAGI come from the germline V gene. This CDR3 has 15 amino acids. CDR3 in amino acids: CASSQGLARTDTQYF. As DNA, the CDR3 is TGTGCCAGCAGTCAGGGACTAGCGCGTACAGATACGCAGTATTTT.

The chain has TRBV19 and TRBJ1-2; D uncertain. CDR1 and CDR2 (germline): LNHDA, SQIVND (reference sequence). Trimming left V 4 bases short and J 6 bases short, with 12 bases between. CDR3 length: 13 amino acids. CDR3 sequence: CASSTSLLDGYTF. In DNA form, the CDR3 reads TGTGCCAGTAGTACGTCCCTTCTCGATGGCTACACCTTC.

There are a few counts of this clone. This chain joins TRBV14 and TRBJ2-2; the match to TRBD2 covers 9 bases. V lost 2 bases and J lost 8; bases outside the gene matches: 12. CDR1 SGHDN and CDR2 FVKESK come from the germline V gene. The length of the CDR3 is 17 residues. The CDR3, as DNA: TGTGCCAGCAGCCAAAAAGGATCCGGCGGGAGGGCTGGGGAGCTGTTTTTT. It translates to CASSQKGSGGRAGELFF.